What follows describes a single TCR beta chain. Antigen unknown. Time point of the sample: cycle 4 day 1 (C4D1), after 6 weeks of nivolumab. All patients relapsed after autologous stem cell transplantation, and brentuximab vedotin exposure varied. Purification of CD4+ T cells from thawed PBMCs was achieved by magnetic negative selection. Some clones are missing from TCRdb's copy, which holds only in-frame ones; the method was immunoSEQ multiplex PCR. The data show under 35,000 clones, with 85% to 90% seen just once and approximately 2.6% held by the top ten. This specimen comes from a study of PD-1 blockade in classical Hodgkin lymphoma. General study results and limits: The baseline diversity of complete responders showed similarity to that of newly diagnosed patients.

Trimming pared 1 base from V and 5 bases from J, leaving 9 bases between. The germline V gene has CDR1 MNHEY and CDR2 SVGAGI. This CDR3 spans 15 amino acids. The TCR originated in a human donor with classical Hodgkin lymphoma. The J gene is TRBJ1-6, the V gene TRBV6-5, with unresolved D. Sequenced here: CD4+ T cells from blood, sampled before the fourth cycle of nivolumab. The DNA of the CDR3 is TGTGCCAGCAGTTACTTCGCACAGAATAATTCACCCCTCCACTTT. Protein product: CASSYFAQNNSPLHF.